This record concerns one TCR beta chain sequence. Which antigen it targets is not known. No qualities accompany the bases; no much larger clone lies one base away. The cysteine opens and the phenylalanine closes a CDR3 of 16 amino acids. The DNA shown is the 48-base CDR3, in frame from base 1. A distance of 17 bases separates the germline ends of V and J, which lose 1 base and 7 bases respectively. The germline V gene encodes CDR1 SGHTA and CDR2 FQGNSA. Sample treatment or condition, as interpreted from the label and publication: live attenuated yellow fever vaccine strain. PBMCs were isolated from peripheral blood using a standard Ficoll-Paque protocol. Dynabeads CD4 and CD8 positive selection kits were used to isolate CD4 and CD8 T-cell fractions. RNA was extracted with TriZol from bulk PBMCs, CD4 and CD8 fractions, and dextramer-positive and dextramer-negative fractions. The sequencer was an Illumina NovaSeq 6000. TCR cDNA was synthesized by 5'RACE template switching, through which a universal primer site and unique molecular identifiers were introduced. Priming for cDNA synthesis came from both the TCR alpha and TCR beta constant segments. Library amplification involved two PCR steps, and the second step added sample barcodes and sequencing adapters. Sequencing of libraries was done on Illumina HiSeq 2500 (2x100 bp) or NovaSeq (2x150 bp). In the authors' own workflow: MIGEC was used to demultiplex reads and collapse the reads into UMI consensus sequences, and MiXCR was used for V(D)J alignment. Clonotypes responding to the vaccine were identified with edgeR on replicate PBMC samples, with the criteria of FDR below 0.01 and a log2 fold change above 5 up to day 15. Each bulk clonotype received a CD4 or CD8 identity based on whether the sequenced CD4 or CD8 repertoire contained that clonotype at higher abundance. Clones were called with MiXCR by TCRdb after fastp trimmed the public reads at Q25, and only in-frame beta chains were retained. Rows are unified per CDR3 protein, each entry keeping the most common DNA and genes. For this entry, the V and J calls and clone size follow TCRdb and not the study's own pipeline. The sample table records some 320,000 distinct CDR3 sequences; roughly a tenth of these occur just once. The ten largest clones add up to roughly 3% of the sample.

This sample is drawn from a study of T cells after yellow fever vaccination (dated by TCRdb to between 2019 and 2020). In terms of the full investigation: Libraries from fractions with low cell numbers were prepared with the SMART-Seq v4 Ultra Low Input RNA kit. To follow T-cell clones before and after both primary and booster YFV17D yellow fever vaccination, bulk TCR alpha and beta repertoires underwent longitudinal sequencing. The cohort comprised two healthy male donors, one aged 18 to 30 and one aged 30 to 40 years. Bulk PBMC replicates and cell subsets were isolated from blood drawn at multiple timepoints before and after both primary and secondary immunization. General findings and caveats noted by the study authors: After the booster, most clones that had expanded after primary vaccination were detected again (roughly 96% of CD4 and around 88% of CD8), suggesting broad maintenance of memory. The secondary T-cell response was weaker than the primary response but faster, peaking on day 5 instead of day 15. Because the study included only a couple of donors, the extent to which the findings can be generalized is limited. Because abundant contaminating clonotypes from the bulk population could be contained in FACS-sorted repertoires, computational filtering was required. A small share of clonotypes occurred in both CD4 and CD8 compartments, likely arising from convergent recombination.

This specimen was CD4+ T cells sorted from PBMCs, taken 45 days after the yellow fever booster vaccination. In this chain, TRBV7-2 is recombined with TRBJ1-5; tentative D gene TRBD1, with 5 bases matching. The sequence derives from a man younger than 30 who received the YFV17D yellow fever vaccine. The bases read TGTGCCAGCAGCTTAGAGCCCGTGGGGACGTGGCAGCCCCAGCATTTT. This gives the protein CASSLEPVGTWQPQHF.